Listed below are T cell receptor beta chains from one sample, sequenced in a study of T cells in Graves' hyperthyroidism and ophthalmopathy. MiXCR, applied by TCRdb to the multiplex PCR reads, yields one record per CDR3 protein. Here the sample spans a few hundred thousand distinct CDR3 sequences, about a fifth being singletons. The sample was blood. These receptors were taken from a young man with Graves' hyperthyroidism. Both conserved end residues are part of each CDR3. Each record gives: clone size, J gene, V gene, D gene, CDR3 protein, CDR3 DNA. The D gene is left open where the match is weak. Only some rows state a clone size, as once, few, many or a class for expanded clones.

clone size: many; J gene: TRBJ2-7; V gene: TRBV6-2/TRBV6-3; D gene: TRBD1; CDR3 protein: CASSYNVGSRTGGYEQYF; CDR3 DNA: TGTGCCAGCAGTTACAACGTGGGGTCTCGGACAGGGGGCTACGAGCAGTACTTC
clone size: many; J gene: TRBJ2-5; V gene: TRBV6-4; D gene: -; CDR3 protein: CASRTDYQETQYF; CDR3 DNA: TGTGCCAGCCGCACAGACTACCAAGAGACCCAGTACTTC
clone size: -; J gene: TRBJ1-5; V gene: TRBV19; D gene: -; CDR3 protein: CASSPGVWAQHF; CDR3 DNA: TGTGCCAGTAGTCCCGGGGTTTGGGCCCAGCATTTT
clone size: -; J gene: TRBJ1-1; V gene: TRBV11-3; D gene: -; CDR3 protein: CASSLDAGVEAFF; CDR3 DNA: TGTGCCAGCAGCTTAGACGCCGGCGTTGAAGCTTTCTTT
clone size: many; J gene: TRBJ2-7; V gene: TRBV6-5; D gene: -; CDR3 protein: CASSYSMGLSSEQYF; CDR3 DNA: TGTGCCAGCAGTTACTCGATGGGCCTCTCAAGTGAGCAGTACTTC
clone size: many; J gene: TRBJ2-7; V gene: TRBV25-1; D gene: TRBD1; CDR3 protein: CASSVTGDLYEQYF; CDR3 DNA: TGTGCCAGCAGCGTGACAGGGGACCTCTACGAGCAGTACTTC
clone size: many; J gene: TRBJ1-1; V gene: TRBV5-4; D gene: -; CDR3 protein: CASSLGGALNTEAFF; CDR3 DNA: TGTGCCAGCAGCTTGGGAGGAGCTTTGAACACTGAAGCTTTCTTT
clone size: many; J gene: TRBJ1-5; V gene: TRBV12-3/TRBV12-4; D gene: TRBD1; CDR3 protein: CASSGTGSSNQPQHF; CDR3 DNA: TGTGCCAGCAGTGGGACAGGGTCAAGCAATCAGCCCCAGCATTTT
clone size: many; J gene: TRBJ1-1; V gene: TRBV28; D gene: -; CDR3 protein: CASSFSGKNTEAFF; CDR3 DNA: TGTGCCAGCAGTTTCTCCGGGAAGAACACTGAAGCTTTCTTT
clone size: few; J gene: TRBJ2-3; V gene: TRBV11-2; D gene: TRBD2; CDR3 protein: CASSSPGSGGALTDTQYF; CDR3 DNA: TGTGCCAGCAGCTCCCCGGGTAGCGGGGGGGCTCTCACAGATACGCAGTATTTT
clone size: many; J gene: TRBJ1-6; V gene: TRBV6-5; D gene: -; CDR3 protein: CASSYSGGLNSPLHF; CDR3 DNA: TGTGCCAGCAGTTACTCGGGGGGGCTAAATTCACCCCTCCACTTT
clone size: -; J gene: TRBJ1-5; V gene: TRBV15; D gene: -; CDR3 protein: CATSRDSGGTQPQHF; CDR3 DNA: TGTGCCACCAGCAGAGATTCTGGGGGCACTCAGCCCCAGCATTTT
clone size: many; J gene: TRBJ1-1; V gene: TRBV12-3/TRBV12-4; D gene: -; CDR3 protein: CATRGAGMNTEAFF; CDR3 DNA: TGTGCCACGAGGGGGGCTGGCATGAACACTGAAGCTTTCTTT
clone size: many; J gene: TRBJ2-7; V gene: TRBV12-3/TRBV12-4; D gene: TRBD2; CDR3 protein: CASRDGLADEQYF; CDR3 DNA: TGTGCCAGCAGGGATGGACTAGCGGACGAGCAGTACTTC
clone size: many; J gene: TRBJ2-2; V gene: TRBV6-1; D gene: -; CDR3 protein: CAQRSTDTGELFF; CDR3 DNA: TGTGCCCAGCGATCGACGGACACCGGGGAGCTGTTTTTT
clone size: few; J gene: TRBJ2-7; V gene: TRBV4-1; D gene: -; CDR3 protein: CASSHSRKPLRWEQYF; CDR3 DNA: TGCGCCAGCAGCCACAGTCGGAAGCCTTTACGCTGGGAGCAGTACTTC
clone size: few; J gene: TRBJ2-7; V gene: TRBV12-3/TRBV12-4; D gene: TRBD1; CDR3 protein: CASTFGQGSAEQYF; CDR3 DNA: TGTGCCAGCACTTTTGGACAGGGCTCCGCCGAGCAGTACTTC
clone size: -; J gene: TRBJ2-5; V gene: TRBV30; D gene: TRBD1; CDR3 protein: CAWGQGRETQYF; CDR3 DNA: TGTGCCTGGGGACAGGGGCGGGAGACCCAGTACTTC
clone size: many; J gene: TRBJ1-1; V gene: TRBV2; D gene: -; CDR3 protein: CASDIHTEAFF; CDR3 DNA: TGTGCCAGTGACATACACACTGAAGCTTTCTTT
clone size: few; J gene: TRBJ2-5; V gene: TRBV10-3; D gene: TRBD1; CDR3 protein: CAVGDRETQETQYF; CDR3 DNA: TGTGCCGTAGGTGACAGGGAAACTCAAGAGACCCAGTACTTC
clone size: -; J gene: TRBJ2-7; V gene: TRBV7-6; D gene: TRBD1; CDR3 protein: CASSMGQFHEQYF; CDR3 DNA: TGTGCCAGCAGCATGGGACAGTTTCACGAGCAGTACTTC
clone size: -; J gene: TRBJ2-7; V gene: TRBV3-1; D gene: TRBD1; CDR3 protein: CASSRRGHEQYF; CDR3 DNA: TGTGCCAGCAGCCGCAGGGGGCACGAGCAGTACTTC
clone size: many; J gene: TRBJ2-7; V gene: TRBV28; D gene: TRBD2; CDR3 protein: CASVLSSGVGEQYF; CDR3 DNA: TGTGCCAGCGTTCTGAGTAGCGGGGTCGGCGAGCAGTACTTC
clone size: -; J gene: TRBJ2-6; V gene: TRBV4-2; D gene: -; CDR3 protein: CASSLLDSSGANVLTF; CDR3 DNA: TGTGCCAGCAGCCTTTTGGACAGCTCTGGGGCCAACGTCCTGACTTTC
clone size: many; J gene: TRBJ1-5; V gene: TRBV19; D gene: -; CDR3 protein: CATGNPYRSNQPQHF; CDR3 DNA: TGTGCCACCGGCAACCCTTACAGATCCAATCAGCCCCAGCATTTT
clone size: many; J gene: TRBJ2-7; V gene: TRBV2; D gene: -; CDR3 protein: CASSGQYYEQYF; CDR3 DNA: TGTGCCAGCAGTGGACAGTACTACGAGCAGTACTTC
clone size: -; J gene: TRBJ1-2; V gene: TRBV4-1; D gene: -; CDR3 protein: CASSLRNPVNYGYTF; CDR3 DNA: TGCGCCAGCAGCCTACGTAACCCGGTTAACTATGGCTACACCTTC
clone size: many; J gene: TRBJ2-4; V gene: TRBV20-1; D gene: TRBD1; CDR3 protein: CSATWPPGQGSLAKNIQYF; CDR3 DNA: TGCAGTGCTACGTGGCCCCCGGGACAGGGGAGCCTTGCCAAAAACATTCAGTACTTC
clone size: -; J gene: TRBJ2-3; V gene: TRBV12-3/TRBV12-4; D gene: TRBD2; CDR3 protein: CASKRGASTDTQYF; CDR3 DNA: TGTGCCAGTAAGCGGGGGGCAAGCACAGATACGCAGTATTTT
clone size: many; J gene: TRBJ1-2; V gene: TRBV29-1; D gene: TRBD1; CDR3 protein: CSVEGRGQIYGYTF; CDR3 DNA: TGCAGCGTTGAAGGCAGGGGGCAAATCTATGGCTACACCTTC
clone size: many; J gene: TRBJ1-2; V gene: TRBV7-9; D gene: -; CDR3 protein: CASSPLLGYTF; CDR3 DNA: TGTGCCAGCAGCCCATTGCTGGGCTACACCTTC
clone size: many; J gene: TRBJ2-7; V gene: TRBV6-5; D gene: -; CDR3 protein: CASGDGFSYEQYF; CDR3 DNA: TGTGCCAGCGGAGACGGTTTCTCCTACGAGCAGTACTTC
clone size: -; J gene: TRBJ2-5; V gene: TRBV7-2; D gene: -; CDR3 protein: CASSSSAQETQYF; CDR3 DNA: TGTGCCAGCAGCTCTAGCGCCCAAGAGACCCAGTACTTC
clone size: -; J gene: TRBJ2-5; V gene: TRBV28; D gene: -; CDR3 protein: CASSFNFQETQYF; CDR3 DNA: TGTGCCAGCAGTTTTAACTTCCAAGAGACCCAGTACTTC
clone size: many; J gene: TRBJ2-7; V gene: TRBV7-2; D gene: -; CDR3 protein: CASSLALGSEQYF; CDR3 DNA: TGTGCCAGCAGCTTAGCTTTAGGGAGTGAGCAGTACTTC
clone size: few; J gene: TRBJ2-7; V gene: TRBV28; D gene: TRBD1; CDR3 protein: CASSFPGGGYEQYF; CDR3 DNA: TGTGCCAGCAGTTTCCCAGGGGGCGGGTACGAGCAGTACTTC
clone size: many; J gene: TRBJ2-2; V gene: TRBV24-1; D gene: TRBD1; CDR3 protein: CATSDPGTGAGELFF; CDR3 DNA: TGTGCCACCAGTGATCCCGGGACAGGGGCCGGGGAGCTGTTTTTT
clone size: few; J gene: TRBJ1-3; V gene: TRBV18; D gene: -; CDR3 protein: CASSPSRDSSGNTIYF; CDR3 DNA: TGTGCCAGCTCACCATCCCGGGATAGCTCTGGAAACACCATATATTTT
clone size: many; J gene: TRBJ2-5; V gene: TRBV28; D gene: TRBD2; CDR3 protein: CASGTSGIRETQYF; CDR3 DNA: TGTGCCAGCGGGACTAGCGGGATCAGGGAGACCCAGTACTTC